The next 17 T cell receptor beta chains were all read from a single sample in a study of T cell repertoires in cytomegalovirus infection. TCRdb independently ran MiXCR on the reads; one entry per CDR3 protein. The sample has roughly 150,000 distinct CDR3 sequences, 30% to 40% seen once. Antigens for these TCRs are unknown. This specimen consisted of CD8+ T cells from cultured PBMCs, obtained from culture after CMV antigen stimulation. The receptors originated from a human donor in good health (CMV status not recorded). Some clones in this sample may be carry-over from other donors' samples.

This clonotype was observed a handful of times. DNA of the CDR3: TGTGCCAGCAGTGGGGGAAATGAGCAGTTCTTC. Residues: CASSGGNEQFF. The chain uses TRBV2 and TRBJ2-1; D unresolved. V was cut by 4 bases and J by 7 bases, with 5 bases left in between. This CDR3 has 11 amino acids. CDR1 is SNHLY, CDR2 FYNNEI, per germline. The complete variable domain, with remaining parts taken from reference TRBV2 and TRBJ2-1, reads EPEVTQTPSHQVTQMGQEVILRCVPISNHLYFYWYRQILGQKVEFLVSFYNNEISEKSEIFDDQFSVERPDGSNFTLKIRSTKLEDSAMYFCASSGGNEQFFGPGTRLTVL.

The J gene is TRBJ1-2, the V gene TRBV5-1; D remains ambiguous. The V and J ends lost 0 bases and 1 base respectively, with 7 bases between them. The CDR3 runs to 14 residues. Germline values: CDR1 SGHRS, CDR2 YFSETQ. The CDR3 region is CASSLASDNYGYTF. The CDR3 nucleotides read TGCGCCAGCAGCTTGGCCTCGGATAACTATGGCTACACCTTC.

There are a few counts of this clonotype. V and J are TRBV5-4 and TRBJ2-5; perhaps D is TRBD1 or TRBD2 (6 bases each). Germline V CDR1 and CDR2: SGHNT, YYREEE (reference sequence). The CDR3 length is 15 residues. V was pared by 0 bases and J by 5 bases, with 14 bases between. The CDR3 DNA reads TGTGCCAGCAGCTTGGCGCCGGGGGCTGGTGAGACCCAGTACTTC. Translation: CASSLAPGAGETQYF.

The chain is built from TRBV28 and TRBJ2-7; tentatively, D is TRBD1 (5 bases). Germline V gene sequence: CDR1 MDHEN, CDR2 SYDVKM. The CDR3 totals 17 residues. V was cut by 5 bases and J by 2 bases, with 22 bases left in between. CDR3 nucleotide sequence: TGTGCCAGCAGTCCATTAAATCCCGCGCAGGGCACCTACGAGCAGTACTTC. Protein product: CASSPLNPAQGTYEQYF.

V is TRBV20-1 and J is TRBJ2-7; 9 bases line up with TRBD2. Looked up from germline, CDR1 is DFQATT and CDR2 is SNEGSKA (reference sequence). The V gene end was trimmed by 5 bases and the J gene end by 6 bases; junction bases not matched to a gene: 8. The CDR3 is made up of 13 amino acids. CDR3 DNA sequence: TGCAGTGCTGCGACTAGCGGATGGCTCGAGCAGTACTTC. This gives the protein CSAATSGWLEQYF.

This clonotype was recorded a few times. The V and J genes are TRBV7-6 and TRBJ2-2, with 10 bases fitting TRBD2. CDR1 is SGHVS and CDR2 is FNYEAQ in the germline V gene. V lost 0 bases and J lost 4; bases outside the gene matches: 5. The CDR3 has 17 amino acids. The CDR3 sequence is CASSLASGGAATGELFF. CDR3 DNA: TGTGCCAGCAGCTTAGCGAGCGGGGGGGCCGCCACCGGGGAGCTGTTTTTT.

This clonotype showed up just a few times. The CDR3 loop reads CASSPRTTPGHEQFF. CDR3 nucleotide sequence: TGTGCCAGCAGCCCGCGGACTACCCCGGGACATGAGCAGTTCTTC. This chain links TRBV7-7 with TRBJ2-1; a possible D gene is TRBD2 (6 bases). Germline CDR1 and CDR2: SSHAT and FNYEAQ (reference sequence). The CDR3 has 15 amino acids. The V and J ends lost 5 bases and 8 bases respectively, with 19 bases between them.

This clonotype was counted between two and nine times. V and J are TRBV11-2 and TRBJ2-5; possible D gene TRBD2, 5 bases. Trimming left V 6 bases short and J 1 base short, with 12 bases between. The CDR3 sequence is 14 residues long. Germline V gene lookup returns CDR1 SGHAT and CDR2 FQNNGV. CDR3: CASRLDPTQETQYF. The CDR3 region has the DNA TGTGCCAGCAGACTAGACCCAACCCAAGAGACCCAGTACTTC.

The rearrangement uses TRBV7-2 and TRBJ2-7, with unresolved D. The V end lost 0 bases, the J end lost 7 bases, and 16 bases lay between the germline ends. CDR1 is SGHTA and CDR2 is FQGNSA in the germline V gene. The CDR3 loop spans 15 amino acids. CDR3 sequence: CASSLALGIRVEQYF. CDR3 bases: TGTGCCAGCAGCTTAGCGCTTGGCATCCGAGTAGAGCAGTACTTC.

The J gene is TRBJ1-2, the V gene TRBV27; D might be TRBD1 (6 bases). There are 15 residues in the CDR3. From germline, CDR1 is MNHEY and CDR2 SMNVEV (reference sequence). Trimming stripped 5 bases from V and 8 bases from J, with 21 bases between. The CDR3 DNA reads TGTGCCAGCAGTCCCATATACGGGGGGCAGGGCGGCTACACCTTC. It is translated as CASSPIYGGQGGYTF.

V usage is TRBV4-1 and J usage is TRBJ1-5; TRBD1 matches at 8 bases. Germline loops: CDR1 MGHRA, CDR2 YSYEKL. The V segment lost 5 bases and the J segment 5 bases; nucleotides outside the gene matches: 8. This CDR3 spans 15 amino acids. DNA of the CDR3: TGCGCCAGCAGCTCTTCTGGGACAGGATATCAGCCCCAGCATTTT. This gives the protein CASSSSGTGYQPQHF.

The V call is TRBV9, the J call TRBJ1-1; tentative D call: TRBD1 (6 bases). Germline V lookup: CDR1 SGDLS, CDR2 YYNGEE. Trimming took 4 bases from V and 5 from J, leaving 15 bases between them. The CDR3 sequence is 14 residues long. The CDR3 bases are TGTGCCAGCAGCCCGGGGGGCAGTGGAACTGAAGCTTTCTTT. Its protein is CASSPGGSGTEAFF.

This clonotype was seen a handful of times. The rearrangement joins TRBV30 to TRBJ2-7; 7 bases are shared with TRBD1. The ends lost 2 bases at V and 4 bases at J; junction bases unmatched: 17. In germline, CDR1 is GTSNPN, CDR2 SVGIG (reference sequence). CDR3 length: 17 residues. CDR3 loop: CAWSPKTGTVSNYEQYF. The DNA for the CDR3 is TGTGCCTGGAGTCCCAAGACAGGGACCGTATCCAATTACGAGCAGTACTTC.

The chain joins TRBV7-9 to TRBJ1-3, with D uncertain. Germline CDR1 reads SEHNR; CDR2 reads FQNEAQ (reference sequence). CDR3 length: 15 residues. The V end was cut by 4 bases, the J end by 0 bases, with 10 bases between. DNA for the CDR3: TGTGCCAGCAGCTCCACCCAGGACTCTGGAAACACCATATATTTT. This gives the protein CASSSTQDSGNTIYF.

This clonotype was detected a few times. V gene TRBV28 combines with J gene TRBJ2-1; D is possibly TRBD2 (6 bases). V lost 1 base, J lost 1 base, and 8 bases lay in between. The CDR3 is 15 residues long. The germline gives CDR1 MDHEN, CDR2 SYDVKM. CDR3 nucleotide sequence: TGTGCCAGCAGTTTATTGGAGGGTTCCTACAATGAGCAGTTCTTC. Translating gives CASSLLEGSYNEQFF.

The CDR3 DNA reads as TGTGCCAGTAGTATGAAGTTCCATGAGACCCAGTACTTC. Encoded protein: CASSMKFHETQYF. The rearrangement uses TRBV19 and TRBJ2-5; D uncertain. V dropped 3 bases and J dropped 5 bases, with 10 bases sitting between them. Germline V gene sequence: CDR1 LNHDA, CDR2 SQIVND (reference sequence). The length of the CDR3 is 13 residues.

This clonotype has a handful of counts. The chain has TRBV29-1 and TRBJ1-2, with a tentative D call TRBD1 (6 bases). Per germline, CDR1 SQVTM and CDR2 ANQGSEA. V lost 5 bases and J lost 2, with 21 bases in between. The CDR3 length is 16 residues. For the CDR3, the DNA is TGCAGCGTTCCCCTGAGAGGACGGACAGTAAACTATGGCTACACCTTC. Translation: CSVPLRGRTVNYGYTF. Looking up the rest from reference TRBV29-1 and TRBJ1-2 gives the full variable domain: SAVISQKPSRDICQRGTSLTIQCQVDSQVTMMFWYRQQPGQSLTLIATANQGSEATYESGFVIDKFPISRPNLTFSTLTVSNMSPEDSSIYLCSVPLRGRTVNYGYTFGSGTRLTVV.